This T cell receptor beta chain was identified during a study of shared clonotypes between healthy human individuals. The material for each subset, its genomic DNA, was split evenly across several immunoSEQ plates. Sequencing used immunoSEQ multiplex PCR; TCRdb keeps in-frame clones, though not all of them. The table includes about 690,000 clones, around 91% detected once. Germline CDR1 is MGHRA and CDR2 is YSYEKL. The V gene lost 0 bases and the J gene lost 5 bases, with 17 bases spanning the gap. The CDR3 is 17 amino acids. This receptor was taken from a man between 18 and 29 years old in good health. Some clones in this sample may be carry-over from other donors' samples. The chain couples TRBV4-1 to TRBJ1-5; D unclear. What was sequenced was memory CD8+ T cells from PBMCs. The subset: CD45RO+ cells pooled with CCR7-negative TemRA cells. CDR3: CASSQDLTVSPHQPQHF. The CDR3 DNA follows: TGCGCCAGCAGCCAAGATCTCACCGTCTCCCCCCATCAGCCCCAGCATTTT.